The 7 T cell receptor beta chains given below trace back to one sample, sequenced in a study of blood T cell repertoires in COVID-19. Repertoires were generated with immunoSEQ multiplex PCR, while TCRdb's copy carries only in-frame clones and drops some. The sample holds 85,000 to 95,000 clones, roughly 89% seen once. The sample comprised peripheral blood. All receptors come from a man between 60 and 75 years old with COVID-19, enrolled during active disease.

V usage is TRBV19 and J usage is TRBJ1-4; TRBD1 aligns across 9 bases. Germline assignment: CDR1 LNHDA and CDR2 SQIVND (reference sequence). The CDR3 length is 16 residues. Trimming removed 8 bases from V and 1 base from J; junction bases left unmatched: 8. The CDR3 bases are TGTGCCAGTCGGGACAGGGCCATTGGAACTAATGAAAAACTGTTTTTT. It specifies CASRDRAIGTNEKLFF.

The CDR3: CATSARTPLEGLDTQYF. The DNA of the CDR3 is TGTGCCACCAGTGCTCGCACCCCTCTTGAGGGATTGGATACGCAGTATTTT. J is TRBJ2-3 and V is TRBV24-1; TRBD2 might be the D (5 bases). The germline V gene encodes CDR1 KGHDR and CDR2 SFDVKD. V lost 5 bases and J lost 6, with 23 bases in between. The CDR3 consists of 17 residues.

This clone was picked up one time. The chain recombines TRBV6-1 with TRBJ2-2; 7 bases match TRBD1. Per germline, CDR1 MNHNS and CDR2 SASEGT. Trimming took 2 bases from V and 3 from J; bases not matched to a gene: 6. The length of the CDR3 is 16 residues. The CDR3 nucleotides read TGTGCCAGCAGTGAATTCGGACAGGACGACACCGGGGAGCTGTTTTTT. It codes for CASSEFGQDDTGELFF.

The rearrangement joins TRBV6-6 to TRBJ2-7; no reliable D call. The V and J ends lost 2 bases and 5 bases respectively, with 4 bases between them. From germline, CDR1 is MNHNY and CDR2 SVGAGI (reference sequence). This CDR3 has 11 residues. CDR3 loop: CASSYEDEQYF. The CDR3 region has the DNA TGTGCCAGCAGTTACGAGGACGAGCAGTACTTC.

The table lists this clone with a count of one. The gene calls are TRBV28 and TRBJ1-5, with D tentatively TRBD1 (6 bases). V lost 5 bases to trimming and J lost 4 bases, with 6 bases between them. This CDR3 comprises 12 residues. CDR1 is MDHEN, CDR2 SYDVKM, per germline. The CDR3 DNA follows: TGTGCCAGCAGTACAGGGAATCAGCCCCAGCATTTT. It codes for CASSTGNQPQHF.

The chain recombines TRBV5-1 with TRBJ2-7; TRBD2 matches 9 bases. From germline, CDR1 is SGHRS and CDR2 YFSETQ. Unmatched junction bases numbered 8, after V lost 4 bases and J lost 3 bases. The CDR3 has 15 residues. CDR3 coding DNA: TGCGCCAGCAGCCCTAGGACTAGCGAGTTCTACGAGCAGTACTTC. This translates into CASSPRTSEFYEQYF.

The V and J genes are TRBV5-1 and TRBJ1-6, with TRBD1 matching over 8 bases. The CDR3 is 16 residues long. V was clipped by 4 bases and J by 9 bases; unmatched bases: 12. Germline assignment: CDR1 SGHRS and CDR2 YFSETQ. This CDR3 is CASSPGSPGGSSPLHF. The DNA of the CDR3 is TGCGCCAGCAGCCCCGGATCACCAGGGGGCTCTTCACCCCTCCACTTT.